Sequencing of this TCR beta chain was carried out in a study of T cells in Graves' hyperthyroidism and ophthalmopathy. Study outcomes and limitations: Ophthalmopathy was identified by the model a median around 6 months ahead of onset.

It was RNA transcripts that yielded the amplified TCR beta CDR3 regions. The HTBI primer set served for first-round RT-PCR of the TCR CDR3. From the multiplex PCR reads, TCRdb called clonotypes with MiXCR, one entry per CDR3 protein. The sample holds around 280,000 distinct CDR3 sequences; approximately 15% are singletons and the top ten take less than 8%. Subjects aged 18 to 65 presented with newly diagnosed hyperthyroidism of less than 2 months' duration. Diagnoses were established using clinical symptoms, serum thyroxine and TRAb, thyroid ultrasound and orbital computed tomography. Ten or more counts support this clonotype. Its antigen is currently unknown. V shed 3 bases and J shed 4 bases, with 19 bases lying between them. Germline CDR1 and CDR2: DFQATT and SNEGSKA (reference sequence). The CDR3 covers 16 residues.

Sequences were obtained from blood. The rearrangement uses TRBV20-1 and TRBJ2-1; D gene uncertain. The receptor was derived from a woman in her 40s with Graves' hyperthyroidism. This CDR3 reads CSARPPTAKGYNEQFF. The CDR3 DNA follows: TGCAGTGCTAGGCCCCCGACCGCTAAAGGGTACAATGAGCAGTTCTTC.